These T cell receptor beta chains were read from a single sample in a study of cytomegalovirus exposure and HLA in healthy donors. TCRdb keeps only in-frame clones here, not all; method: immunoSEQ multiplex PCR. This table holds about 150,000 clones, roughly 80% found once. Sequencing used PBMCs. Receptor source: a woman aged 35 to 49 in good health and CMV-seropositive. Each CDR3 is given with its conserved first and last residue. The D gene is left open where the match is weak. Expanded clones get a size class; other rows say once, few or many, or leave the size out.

CDR3nt: TGTGCCAGCAGCCCTAGACTAGCGGGGGAGCAGTACTTC
CDR3aa: CASSPRLAGEQYF
v_gene: TRBV7-2
d_gene: TRBD2
abundance: NA
j_gene: TRBJ2-7

CDR3nt: TGTGCCAGCAGCCAAGTGGCAGGGAGGACTGAAGCTTTCTTT
CDR3aa: CASSQVAGRTEAFF
v_gene: TRBV4-2
d_gene: NA
abundance: NA
j_gene: TRBJ1-1

CDR3nt: TGTGCCAGCAGCAACCGACAGGGTAGCTCCTATAATTCACCCCTCCACTTT
CDR3aa: CASSNRQGSSYNSPLHF
v_gene: TRBV5-4
d_gene: TRBD1
abundance: NA
j_gene: TRBJ1-6

CDR3nt: TGTGCCAGCAGTTTACCCGGGACAGGGCTTGGAAACACCATATATTTT
CDR3aa: CASSLPGTGLGNTIYF
v_gene: TRBV28
d_gene: TRBD1
abundance: NA
j_gene: TRBJ1-3

CDR3nt: TGTGCCAGCAGTGAACCCGGCTATGGCTACACCTTC
CDR3aa: CASSEPGYGYTF
v_gene: TRBV6-1
d_gene: NA
abundance: NA
j_gene: TRBJ1-2

CDR3nt: TGTGCCAGCAGCTTAGGGACACGGAATAATGAAAAACTGTTTTTT
CDR3aa: CASSLGTRNNEKLFF
v_gene: TRBV7-9
d_gene: NA
abundance: NA
j_gene: TRBJ1-4

CDR3nt: TGCGCCAGCAGCCTCGACAGCCATAATGAAAAACTGTTTTTT
CDR3aa: CASSLDSHNEKLFF
v_gene: TRBV4-3
d_gene: NA
abundance: NA
j_gene: TRBJ1-4

CDR3nt: TGTGCCATCAGTGAGGGGGCAGACCTCTACGAGCAGTACTTC
CDR3aa: CAISEGADLYEQYF
v_gene: TRBV10-3
d_gene: NA
abundance: NA
j_gene: TRBJ2-7

CDR3nt: TGTGCCAGCAGCGTTTTGCCTGGACAGGGAGACACTGAAGCTTTCTTT
CDR3aa: CASSVLPGQGDTEAFF
v_gene: TRBV14
d_gene: TRBD1
abundance: few
j_gene: TRBJ1-1

CDR3nt: TGTGCCAGCAGTTCCTACAGCGTGGGGGAGGGGCCCCAAGAGACCCAGTACTTC
CDR3aa: CASSSYSVGEGPQETQYF
v_gene: TRBV27
d_gene: TRBD2
abundance: few
j_gene: TRBJ2-5

CDR3nt: TGTGCCAGCAGTGAAGGGTCAGGGGATGGGTACGAGCAGTACTTC
CDR3aa: CASSEGSGDGYEQYF
v_gene: TRBV2
d_gene: NA
abundance: NA
j_gene: TRBJ2-7

CDR3nt: TGTGCCAGTAGGGGGACAGGGTCAAACGAGCAGTACTTC
CDR3aa: CASRGTGSNEQYF
v_gene: TRBV19
d_gene: TRBD1
abundance: NA
j_gene: TRBJ2-7

CDR3nt: TGCACCAGCAGCCGGGACAATGGACAGCGGAACACCGGGGAGCTGTTTTTT
CDR3aa: CTSSRDNGQRNTGELFF
v_gene: TRBV1
d_gene: NA
abundance: NA
j_gene: TRBJ2-2

CDR3nt: TGTGCCAGCTCATCCACAGGGGATGAAGCTTTCTTT
CDR3aa: CASSSTGDEAFF
v_gene: TRBV18
d_gene: TRBD1
abundance: NA
j_gene: TRBJ1-1

CDR3nt: TGTGCCAGCAGCTTAATGGGCGGGGATTACGAGCAGTACTTC
CDR3aa: CASSLMGGDYEQYF
v_gene: TRBV7-3
d_gene: NA
abundance: NA
j_gene: TRBJ2-7

CDR3nt: TGTGCCAGCAGCAAAGGGACCGGGACAAGGGAGCTCAATGAGCAGTTCTTC
CDR3aa: CASSKGTGTRELNEQFF
v_gene: TRBV21-1
d_gene: NA
abundance: NA
j_gene: TRBJ2-1

CDR3nt: TGTTCCAGCAGCTTAGCGCTGACAGGGGACTCTAATGAAAAACTGTTTTTT
CDR3aa: CSSSLALTGDSNEKLFF
v_gene: TRBV7-9
d_gene: TRBD1
abundance: NA
j_gene: TRBJ1-4

CDR3nt: TGTGCCAGCAGGGCCGGGGGGGCGGGTGTCACAGATACGCAGTATTTT
CDR3aa: CASRAGGAGVTDTQYF
v_gene: TRBV7-8
d_gene: TRBD2
abundance: NA
j_gene: TRBJ2-3

CDR3nt: TGTGCCAGCGCCTGGATCGGGAGCAATGAGCAGTTCTTC
CDR3aa: CASAWIGSNEQFF
v_gene: TRBV7-3
d_gene: NA
abundance: NA
j_gene: TRBJ2-1

CDR3nt: TGTGCCAGCACCCTGGCAGGGTCACAGGGTACGCAGTATTTT
CDR3aa: CASTLAGSQGTQYF
v_gene: TRBV9
d_gene: NA
abundance: once
j_gene: TRBJ2-3

CDR3nt: TGTGCCAGCAGTTACTCGTCAGGGCGCACCGGGGAGCTGTTTTTT
CDR3aa: CASSYSSGRTGELFF
v_gene: TRBV6-5
d_gene: NA
abundance: NA
j_gene: TRBJ2-2

CDR3nt: TGTGCCAGCAGCCCGGGACTAGCGGCGTACAATGAGCAGTTCTTC
CDR3aa: CASSPGLAAYNEQFF
v_gene: TRBV11-3
d_gene: TRBD2
abundance: NA
j_gene: TRBJ2-1

CDR3nt: TGTGCCAGCAGTGTCGGGAACAAAAACATTCAGTACTTC
CDR3aa: CASSVGNKNIQYF
v_gene: TRBV2
d_gene: NA
abundance: NA
j_gene: TRBJ2-4

CDR3nt: TGTGCCAGCACCGGCGGTGCAGGTCGAAGCGGGAGTTACAATGAGCAGTTCTTC
CDR3aa: CASTGGAGRSGSYNEQFF
v_gene: TRBV7-2
d_gene: TRBD2
abundance: once
j_gene: TRBJ2-1

CDR3nt: TGTGCCAGCAGTGACATGGAAGGGGAGGATATATACAATGAGCAGTTCTTC
CDR3aa: CASSDMEGEDIYNEQFF
v_gene: TRBV6-4
d_gene: NA
abundance: NA
j_gene: TRBJ2-1

CDR3nt: TGTGCTAGTGGCCCCCCGGTAACAAGGCGGAATGAGCAGTTCTTC
CDR3aa: CASGPPVTRRNEQFF
v_gene: TRBV12-5
d_gene: NA
abundance: NA
j_gene: TRBJ2-1

CDR3nt: TGTGCCAGCGAGGGACAGGGGTTTATTAATGAAAAACTGTTTTTT
CDR3aa: CASEGQGFINEKLFF
v_gene: TRBV2
d_gene: TRBD1
abundance: NA
j_gene: TRBJ1-4

CDR3nt: TGTGCCAGCAGTTTGACTAGCGGGAGCGGAGATACGCAGTATTTT
CDR3aa: CASSLTSGSGDTQYF
v_gene: TRBV27
d_gene: TRBD2
abundance: NA
j_gene: TRBJ2-3

CDR3nt: TGCGCCAGCACAGTGGACAGGGCTGGAACCTACGAGCAGTACTTC
CDR3aa: CASTVDRAGTYEQYF
v_gene: TRBV5-1
d_gene: TRBD1
abundance: NA
j_gene: TRBJ2-7

CDR3nt: TGTGCCAGTAGTATAGCGGGAGCCTTAAACAATGAGCAGTTCTTC
CDR3aa: CASSIAGALNNEQFF
v_gene: TRBV19
d_gene: NA
abundance: few
j_gene: TRBJ2-1

CDR3nt: TGTGCCAGTAGTCCAATAGCGGGACTTCGAAACAATGAGCAGTTCTTC
CDR3aa: CASSPIAGLRNNEQFF
v_gene: TRBV19
d_gene: TRBD2
abundance: NA
j_gene: TRBJ2-1

CDR3nt: TGTGCCAGCAGTGAATTCCCTAGCGGGAGGAGGGGGGAGACCCAGTACTTC
CDR3aa: CASSEFPSGRRGETQYF
v_gene: TRBV6-1
d_gene: TRBD2
abundance: NA
j_gene: TRBJ2-5

CDR3nt: TGTGCCTGGAGTCCCGCCGGTTGGGGCTACACCTTC
CDR3aa: CAWSPAGWGYTF
v_gene: TRBV30
d_gene: NA
abundance: NA
j_gene: TRBJ1-2

CDR3nt: TGTGCCAGCAGCTTAGTGGTGGGGGCAGGGCCGACTAATGAAAAACTGTTTTTT
CDR3aa: CASSLVVGAGPTNEKLFF
v_gene: TRBV7-9
d_gene: NA
abundance: NA
j_gene: TRBJ1-4

CDR3nt: TGTGCCAGCAGTTTCTCAGGGGTAGGCACAGATACGCAGTATTTT
CDR3aa: CASSFSGVGTDTQYF
v_gene: TRBV28
d_gene: NA
abundance: NA
j_gene: TRBJ2-3

CDR3nt: TGTGCCAGCAGCGACAGGGGGGGGGATCAGCCCCAGCATTTT
CDR3aa: CASSDRGGDQPQHF
v_gene: TRBV2
d_gene: TRBD1
abundance: NA
j_gene: TRBJ1-5

CDR3nt: TGCGCCAGCAGCCAAGAGCGGGGAACGGGGAGAGATACGCAGTATTTT
CDR3aa: CASSQERGTGRDTQYF
v_gene: TRBV4-3
d_gene: NA
abundance: NA
j_gene: TRBJ2-3

CDR3nt: TGTGCCACCTCAGTATCAGATACGCAGTATTTT
CDR3aa: CATSVSDTQYF
v_gene: TRBV27
d_gene: NA
abundance: NA
j_gene: TRBJ2-3

CDR3nt: TGTGCCGTAAGGGGTCCAGGGGGTAGAAATGAAAAACTGTTTTTT
CDR3aa: CAVRGPGGRNEKLFF
v_gene: TRBV28
d_gene: TRBD1
abundance: NA
j_gene: TRBJ1-4

CDR3nt: TGTGCCAGCAGTGAAGAGCGAGTATGGGTGAACACTGAAGCTTTCTTT
CDR3aa: CASSEERVWVNTEAFF
v_gene: TRBV2
d_gene: NA
abundance: NA
j_gene: TRBJ1-1

CDR3nt: TGTGCCAGCAGCCAACCGGGACACCGCTCCGGGGCCAACGTCCTGACTTTC
CDR3aa: CASSQPGHRSGANVLTF
v_gene: TRBV2
d_gene: NA
abundance: NA
j_gene: TRBJ2-6

CDR3nt: TGTGCCAGCCGGCGGTTACCAACTAATGAAAAACTGTTTTTT
CDR3aa: CASRRLPTNEKLFF
v_gene: TRBV6-4
d_gene: NA
abundance: few
j_gene: TRBJ1-4

CDR3nt: TGCGCCAGCACCCCCACGGGGGACAGCTCTGACTATGGCTACACCTTC
CDR3aa: CASTPTGDSSDYGYTF
v_gene: TRBV5-1
d_gene: TRBD1
abundance: few
j_gene: TRBJ1-2